This TCR beta chain was obtained from a study of cytomegalovirus exposure and HLA in healthy donors. The J segment lost 12 bases and the V segment lost 3 bases, leaving 8 bases of the junction unmatched. The CDR3 sequence is 14 residues long. CDR1 and CDR2 from the germline V gene are MRHNA and SNTAGT. Study-wide findings and caveats: It was 150 to 200 TCR beta chains that were listed as cytomegalovirus-associated. According to reports, the classifier identified cytomegalovirus status with high specificity and sensitivity.

About this clone: Antigen: not known.

TCRdb's table, derived via immunoSEQ multiplex PCR, lists solely in-frame clones and lacks some. The table has approximately 110,000 clones, 85% to 90% seen once. This chain uses TRBV6-4 with TRBJ2-1; 10 nucleotides align to TRBD1. The specimen sequenced was PBMCs. This receptor was identified in a woman between 18 and 29 years old in good health and CMV-seropositive. This chain's CDR3 is CASSESGTGVVQFF. DNA of the CDR3: TGTGCCAGCAGTGAGTCCGGGACAGGGGTTGTGCAGTTCTTC.